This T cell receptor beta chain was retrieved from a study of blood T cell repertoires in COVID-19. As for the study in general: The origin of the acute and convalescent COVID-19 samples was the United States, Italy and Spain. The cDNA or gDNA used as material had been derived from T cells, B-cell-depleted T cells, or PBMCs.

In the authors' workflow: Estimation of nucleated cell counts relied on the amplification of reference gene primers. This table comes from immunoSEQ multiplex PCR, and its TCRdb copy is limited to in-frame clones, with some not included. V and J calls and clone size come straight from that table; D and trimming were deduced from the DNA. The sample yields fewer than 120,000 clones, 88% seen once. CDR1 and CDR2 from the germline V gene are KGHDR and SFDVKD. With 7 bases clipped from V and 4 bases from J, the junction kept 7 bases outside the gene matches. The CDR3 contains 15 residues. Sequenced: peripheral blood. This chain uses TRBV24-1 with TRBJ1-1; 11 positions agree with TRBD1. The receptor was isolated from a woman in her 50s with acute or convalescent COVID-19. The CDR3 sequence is CATRDAGTGGTEAFF. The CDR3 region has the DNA TGTGCCACCAGAGACGCCGGGACAGGGGGCACTGAAGCTTTCTTT.